The entry below gives a single TCR beta chain sequence along with its context. Original analysis: Reference gene primer amplification gave estimated nucleated cell counts. Sequenced by immunoSEQ multiplex PCR; TCRdb stores in-frame clones only, minus some. That table is the source of V, J and clone size, and D and trimming were worked out from the DNA. Of 66,000 or so clones in the sample, 80% are singletons; the top ten hold roughly 9.7%. Trimming removed 6 bases from V and 8 bases from J, with 19 bases in between. Germline lookup yields CDR1 MDHEN and CDR2 SYDVKM. This CDR3 spans 15 amino acids. The data originate from a study of blood T cell repertoires in COVID-19. Study as a whole: T cells, B-cell-depleted T cells, or PBMCs supplied cDNA or gDNA.

Material: peripheral blood. This sequence joins TRBV28 and TRBJ1-4; perhaps TRBD1 as D (6 bases). The TCR was taken from a human donor in a cohort sampled during active COVID-19. CDR3 nucleotide sequence: TGTGCCAGCAGCTCGATCTGGGGGGGGCGGGAAAAACTGTTTTTT. This gives the protein CASSSIWGGREKLFF.